This T cell receptor (beta chain) originates from a study of cytomegalovirus exposure and HLA in healthy donors. About the research overall: T cells numbering about 179 million yielded 100 million to 120 million unique TCR beta sequences in an earlier analysis. A data release that came early held roughly 80 million unique TCRs from HLA-typed donors.

V was clipped by 3 bases and J by 3 bases, with 15 bases between them. Per germline, CDR1 GTSNPN and CDR2 SVGIG (reference sequence). This CDR3 has 14 residues. The PCR used 60 Vbeta and 13 Jbeta primers. The repertoire was sequenced with immunoSEQ multiplex PCR; TCRdb's copy has only in-frame clones and lacks some. Of some 150,000 clones in the sample, about 72% were seen once. Details on this clone: Its antigen is as yet unknown.

Study-level points and caveats: Confirmation was obtained in vitro that three CMV-associated chains are specific for CMV antigens. DRB1 had the most TCR associations and HLA-C the fewest, a later analysis found, with rates varying by HLA locus.

The chain combines TRBV30 with TRBJ2-7; the D gene is possibly TRBD2 (7 bases). This receptor was obtained from a male donor in good health and CMV-seronegative. What was sequenced was PBMCs. The CDR3 nucleotides are TGTGCCTGGAGCCACTCGGGGGGCTTCTACGAGCAGTACTTC. Translating it yields CAWSHSGGFYEQYF.